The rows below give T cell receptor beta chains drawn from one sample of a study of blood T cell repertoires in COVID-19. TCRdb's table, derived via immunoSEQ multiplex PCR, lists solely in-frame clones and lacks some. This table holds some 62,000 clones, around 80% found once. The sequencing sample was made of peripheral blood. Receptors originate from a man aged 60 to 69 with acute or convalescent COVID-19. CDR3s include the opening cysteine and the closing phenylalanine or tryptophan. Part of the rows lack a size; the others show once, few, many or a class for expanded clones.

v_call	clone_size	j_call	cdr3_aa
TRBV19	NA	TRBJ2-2	CATRRTGQNTGELFF
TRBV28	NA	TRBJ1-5	CASSSPGQGVYSNQPQHF
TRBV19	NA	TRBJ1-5	CASSPYRGSNQPQHF
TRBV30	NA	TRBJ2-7	CAWSPSGISYEQYF
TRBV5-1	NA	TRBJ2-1	CASSLGTSAYNEQFF
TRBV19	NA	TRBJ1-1	CASSPPEDYGTEAFF
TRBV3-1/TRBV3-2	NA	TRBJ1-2	CASSQMGADGYTF
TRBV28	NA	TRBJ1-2	CASKQGAKVYGYTF
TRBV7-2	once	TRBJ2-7	CASSSGLSYEQYF
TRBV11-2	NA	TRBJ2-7	CASSLFHGQGAYEQYF
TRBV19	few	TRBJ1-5	CASNRGDQPQHF
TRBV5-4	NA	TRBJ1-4	CASSYAGTGFEKLFF
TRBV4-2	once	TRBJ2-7	CASSRESGRSSYEQYF
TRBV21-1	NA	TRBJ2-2	CASSSGTSGRVEGNTGELFF
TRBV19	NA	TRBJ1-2	CASSISDRVVVGYTF
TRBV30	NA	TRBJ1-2	CAWSTGTPSNYGYTF
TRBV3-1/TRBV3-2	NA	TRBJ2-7	CASSQEGGDSYEQYF
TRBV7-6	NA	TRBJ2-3	CASSFGLAGTDTQYF
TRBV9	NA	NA	CASSVEGAGKQFF
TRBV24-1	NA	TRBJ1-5	CATSDPGTGSNQPQHF
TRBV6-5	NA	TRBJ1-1	CASSISGTANTEAFF
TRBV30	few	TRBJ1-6	CAWRGVPGSPLHF
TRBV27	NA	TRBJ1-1	CASRDRDRANTEAFF
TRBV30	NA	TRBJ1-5	CAWSGPRTGEQPQHF
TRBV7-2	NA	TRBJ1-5	CASSPNPGPQHF
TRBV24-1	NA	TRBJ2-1	CATSAQTSGVYNEQFF
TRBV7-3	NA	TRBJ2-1	CASSLSGSRRYEQFF